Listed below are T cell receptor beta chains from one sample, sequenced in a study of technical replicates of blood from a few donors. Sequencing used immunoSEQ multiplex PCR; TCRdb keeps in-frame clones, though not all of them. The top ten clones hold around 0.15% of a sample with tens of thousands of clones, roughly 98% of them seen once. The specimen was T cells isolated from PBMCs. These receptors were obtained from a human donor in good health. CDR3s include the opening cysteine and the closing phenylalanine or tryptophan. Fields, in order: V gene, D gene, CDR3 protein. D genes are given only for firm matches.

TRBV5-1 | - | CASSLTDSDEQYF
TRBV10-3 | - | CAISVSSPRTDTQYF
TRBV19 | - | CASSLRQDIHMNTEAFF
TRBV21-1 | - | CASSLGTSGPYEQYF
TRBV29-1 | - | CSVGGRGGNTFTDTQYF
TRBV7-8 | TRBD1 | CASSIRTGRPYEQYF
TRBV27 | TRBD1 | CASSAPGQGFNQPQHF
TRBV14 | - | CASSHDRRVTEAFF
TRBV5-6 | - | CASSLDGAYNSPLHF
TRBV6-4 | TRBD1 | CASSEGQGAQPQHF
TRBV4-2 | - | CASSQDFLGNEKLFF
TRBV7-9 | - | CASTSDTKDEQYF
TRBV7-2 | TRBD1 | CASSFGQENTEAFF
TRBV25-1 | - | CASSESVQYDEKLFF
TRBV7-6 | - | CASSLESWTEAFF
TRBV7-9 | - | CASSLGGHQPQHF
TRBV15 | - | CATSTGFFTEAFF
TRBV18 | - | CASSPSASQETQYF
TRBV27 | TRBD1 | CASSLRTGIFHEQFF
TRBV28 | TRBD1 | CASNTGTGAALTMGYTF
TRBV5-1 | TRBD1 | CASSPSGGPTIYF
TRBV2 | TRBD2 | CASSRARGGPNEQYF
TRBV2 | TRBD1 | CASSETPPRGGNTEAFF
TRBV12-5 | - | CASGPTKSQSSANTYEQYF
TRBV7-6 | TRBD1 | CASSLGTGNTEAFF
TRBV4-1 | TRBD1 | CASSQAPGQGAFQYF
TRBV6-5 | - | CASSSLGGRLTGELFF
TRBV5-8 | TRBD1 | CASSHGQGFEGYTF
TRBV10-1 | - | CASSHLGRGAEQYF
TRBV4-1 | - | CASSLRGMNTEAFF
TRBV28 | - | CASSSPSLGGASYEQYF
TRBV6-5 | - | CASSYSTATDTQYF
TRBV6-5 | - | CASSHPRGNTGELFF
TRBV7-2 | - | CASSPRAYGYTF
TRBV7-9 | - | CASSLAPGNTEAFF
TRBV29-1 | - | CSVVRRVNTEAFF
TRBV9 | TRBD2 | CASSPRLAGVKTQETQYF